This T cell receptor (beta chain) was captured by sequencing in a study of T cell responses to AZD1222 COVID-19 vaccine. The method was immunoSEQ multiplex PCR; TCRdb's version includes in-frame clones alone and lacks a portion of them. The sample includes roughly 36,000 clones, about 89% seen only once; the top ten take 5.5% to 8%. Study-wide findings and caveats: Repertoires were collected only later (after the peak T cell response had occurred). Spike regions recognized by vaccine-associated CD4 TCRs spanned the protein, led by 160-218 and 743-854. Among spike-specific TCRs, nearly half reportedly target unmutated variant regions. Rises in breadth and depth of Spike-specific TCRs came after two AZD1222 doses.

Details on this clone: The antigen is unknown.

The TCR was taken from an adult in good health. This specimen was peripheral blood, taken on day 0 of AZD1222 vaccination.

CDR3: CASSQDFIYGAKYNEQFF. As DNA, the CDR3 is TGTGCCAGCAGCCAAGACTTCATTTACGGTGCCAAATACAATGAGCAGTTCTTC. The chain has TRBV3-1 (or the pseudogene TRBV3-2) and TRBJ2-1; D unresolved. Trimming removed 0 bases from V and 4 bases from J, with 19 bases in between. Per germline, CDR1 LGHDT and CDR2 YNNKEL (reference sequence). The length of the CDR3 is 18 residues.